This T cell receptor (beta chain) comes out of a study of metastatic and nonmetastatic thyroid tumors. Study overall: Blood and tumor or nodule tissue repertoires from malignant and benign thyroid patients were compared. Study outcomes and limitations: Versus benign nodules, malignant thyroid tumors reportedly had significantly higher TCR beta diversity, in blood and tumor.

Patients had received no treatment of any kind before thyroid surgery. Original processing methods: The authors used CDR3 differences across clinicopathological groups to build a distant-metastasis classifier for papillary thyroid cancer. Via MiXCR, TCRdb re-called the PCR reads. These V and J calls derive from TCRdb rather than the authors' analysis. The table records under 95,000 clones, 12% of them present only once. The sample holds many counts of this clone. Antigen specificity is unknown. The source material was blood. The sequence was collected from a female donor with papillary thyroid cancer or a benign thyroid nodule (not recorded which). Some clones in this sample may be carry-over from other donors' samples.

The CDR3 nucleotides read TGTGCCAGTGCGGTTGGCGGGAGGGTAACCGGGGAGCTGTTTTTT. It codes for CASAVGGRVTGELFF. The V and J genes are TRBV19 and TRBJ2-2, with 9 nucleotides matching TRBD2. Germline V gives CDR1 LNHDA, CDR2 SQIVND (reference sequence). CDR3 size: 15 residues. V was pared by 8 bases and J by 5 bases, with 9 bases of the junction left unmatched. The full variable domain, rest sourced from reference TRBV19 and TRBJ2-2, is DGGITQSPKYLFRKEGQNVTLSCEQNLNHDAMYWYRQDPGQGLRLIYYSQIVNDFQKGDIAEGYSVSREKKESFPLTVTSAQKNPTAFYLCASAVGGRVTGELFFGEGSRLTVL.